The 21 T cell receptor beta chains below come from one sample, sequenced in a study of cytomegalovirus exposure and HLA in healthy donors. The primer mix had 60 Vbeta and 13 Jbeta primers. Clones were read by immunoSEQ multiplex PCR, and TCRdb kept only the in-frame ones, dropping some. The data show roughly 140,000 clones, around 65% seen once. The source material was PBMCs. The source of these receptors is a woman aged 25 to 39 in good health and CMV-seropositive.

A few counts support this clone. The CDR3 coding sequence is TGTGCCAGCAGCTATGGGACAGTCTATGGCTACACCTTC. Amino acid sequence: CASSYGTVYGYTF. The chain joins TRBV14 to TRBJ1-2; 7 nucleotides line up with TRBD1. The CDR3 covers 13 residues. Trimming at V came to 5 bases and at J to 4 bases, leaving 4 bases not matched to a gene. Germline CDR1 reads SGHDN; CDR2 reads FVKESK.

The chain's CDR3 is CASSLSWGVPDEKLFF. The CDR3 DNA reads TGTGCCAGCAGCTTATCGTGGGGGGTCCCGGATGAAAAACTGTTTTTT. The chain has TRBV7-6 and TRBJ1-4; tentatively, D is TRBD1 (5 bases). The V gene's germline CDR1 is SGHVS and CDR2 FNYEAQ. The CDR3 length is 16 residues. The germline V and J ends were trimmed by 2 bases and 6 bases, with 16 bases remaining between them.

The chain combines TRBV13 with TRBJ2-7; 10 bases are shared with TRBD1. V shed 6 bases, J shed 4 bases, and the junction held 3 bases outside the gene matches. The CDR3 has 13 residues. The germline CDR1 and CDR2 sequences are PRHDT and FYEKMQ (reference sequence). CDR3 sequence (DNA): TGTGCCAGCAGGAGGACAGGGGGATACGAGCAGTACTTC. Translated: CASRRTGGYEQYF.

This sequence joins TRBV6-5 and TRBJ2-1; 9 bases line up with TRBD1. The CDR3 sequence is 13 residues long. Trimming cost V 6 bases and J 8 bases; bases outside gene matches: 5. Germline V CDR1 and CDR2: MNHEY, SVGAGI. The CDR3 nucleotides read TGTGCCAGCAGCCGGGACAGGGTAGATGAGCAGTTCTTC. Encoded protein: CASSRDRVDEQFF.

The CDR3 reads CAWGQGSTEAFF. DNA of the CDR3: TGTGCCTGGGGACAGGGCTCCACTGAAGCTTTCTTT. The chain employs TRBV30 and TRBJ1-1; 8 bases fit TRBD1. CDR1 is GTSNPN, CDR2 SVGIG, per germline (reference sequence). V dropped 5 bases and J dropped 4; count of bases not matched to a gene: 3. This CDR3 comprises 12 residues.

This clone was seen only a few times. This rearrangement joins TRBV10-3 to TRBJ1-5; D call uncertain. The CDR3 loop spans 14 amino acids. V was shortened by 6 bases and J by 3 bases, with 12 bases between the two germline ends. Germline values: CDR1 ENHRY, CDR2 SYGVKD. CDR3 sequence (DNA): TGTGCCATCAGCGCGGCACTCGACAATCAGCCCCAGCATTTT. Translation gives CAISAALDNQPQHF.

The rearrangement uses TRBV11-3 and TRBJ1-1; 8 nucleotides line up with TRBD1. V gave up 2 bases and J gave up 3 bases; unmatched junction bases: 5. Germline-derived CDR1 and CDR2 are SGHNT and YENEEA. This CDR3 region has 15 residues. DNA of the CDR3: TGTGCCAGCAGCTTATCGCTGACAGGGGACACTGAAGCTTTCTTT. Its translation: CASSLSLTGDTEAFF.

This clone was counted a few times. The CDR3 protein is CASSPDSFQETQYF. In DNA form, the CDR3 reads TGCGCCAGCAGCCCGGACAGCTTCCAAGAGACCCAGTACTTC. The chain carries TRBV5-1 and TRBJ2-5; a possible D gene is TRBD1 (6 bases). V lost 4 bases and J lost 1, with 11 bases in between. The CDR3 contains 14 residues. CDR1 is SGHRS and CDR2 is YFSETQ in the germline V gene.

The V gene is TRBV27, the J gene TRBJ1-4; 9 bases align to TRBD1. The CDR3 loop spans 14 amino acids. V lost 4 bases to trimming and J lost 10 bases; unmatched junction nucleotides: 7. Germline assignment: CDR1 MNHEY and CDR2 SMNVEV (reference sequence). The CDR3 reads CASSWDREIGKLFF. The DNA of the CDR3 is TGTGCCAGCAGTTGGGACAGGGAGATTGGAAAACTGTTTTTT. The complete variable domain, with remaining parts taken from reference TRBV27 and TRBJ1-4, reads EAQVTQNPRYLITVTGKKLTVTCSQNMNHEYMSWYRQDPGLGLRQIYYSMNVEVTDKGDVPEGYKVSRKEKRNFPLILESPSPNQTSLYFCASSWDREIGKLFFGSGTQLSVL.

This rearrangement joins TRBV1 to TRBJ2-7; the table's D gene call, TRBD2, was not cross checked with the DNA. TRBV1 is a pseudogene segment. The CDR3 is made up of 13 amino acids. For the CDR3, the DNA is TGCACCAGCAGCGGGACTAGCGGTCTTGAGCAGTACTTC. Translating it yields CTSSGTSGLEQYF.

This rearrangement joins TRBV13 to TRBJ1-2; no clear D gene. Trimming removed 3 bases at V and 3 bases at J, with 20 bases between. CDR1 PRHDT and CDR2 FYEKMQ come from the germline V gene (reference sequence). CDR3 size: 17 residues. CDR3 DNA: TGTGCCAGCAGCTTCCGTACCGACTTTAGTATTGACTATGGCTACACCTTC. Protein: CASSFRTDFSIDYGYTF.

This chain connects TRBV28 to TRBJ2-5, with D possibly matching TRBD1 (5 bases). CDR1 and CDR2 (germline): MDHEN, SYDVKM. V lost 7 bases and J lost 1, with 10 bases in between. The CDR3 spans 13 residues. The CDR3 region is CASNRYSQETQYF. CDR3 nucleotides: TGTGCCAGCAACAGGTATTCCCAAGAGACCCAGTACTTC.

In DNA form, the CDR3 reads TGTGCCAGCAGCCACACGGACAGGGGGGGTATGAGCTACACCTTC. Protein sequence: CASSHTDRGGMSYTF. V usage is TRBV14 and J usage is TRBJ1-2; 10 bases match TRBD1. In germline, CDR1 is SGHDN, CDR2 FVKESK. This CDR3 contains 15 residues. The ends lost 3 bases at V and 9 bases at J; junction bases unmatched: 10.

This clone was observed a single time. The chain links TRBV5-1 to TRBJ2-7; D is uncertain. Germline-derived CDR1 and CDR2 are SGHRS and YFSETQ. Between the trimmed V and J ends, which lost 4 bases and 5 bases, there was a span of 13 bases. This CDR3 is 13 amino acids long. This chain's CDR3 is CASSQATSHEQYF. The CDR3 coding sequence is TGCGCCAGCAGCCAAGCAACGTCTCACGAGCAGTACTTC.

This chain's CDR3 is CAWSSVSSYGYTF. The CDR3 DNA follows: TGTGCCTGGAGTTCGGTCTCCTCTTATGGCTACACCTTC. The chain recombines TRBV30 with TRBJ1-2; D remains ambiguous. V lost 2 bases and J 5 bases, leaving 12 bases between the germline ends. Germline values: CDR1 GTSNPN, CDR2 SVGIG (reference sequence). The CDR3 has 13 amino acids.

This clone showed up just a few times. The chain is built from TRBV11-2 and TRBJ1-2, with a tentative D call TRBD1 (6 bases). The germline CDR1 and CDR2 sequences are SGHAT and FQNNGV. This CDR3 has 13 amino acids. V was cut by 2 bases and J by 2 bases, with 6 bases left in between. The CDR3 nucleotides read TGTGCCAGCAGCTTACAGGGGAACTATGGCTACACCTTC. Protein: CASSLQGNYGYTF.

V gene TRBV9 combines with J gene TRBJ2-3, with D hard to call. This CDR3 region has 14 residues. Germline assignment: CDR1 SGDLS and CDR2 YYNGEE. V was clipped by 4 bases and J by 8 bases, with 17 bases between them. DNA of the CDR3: TGTGCCAGCAGCCCCGCCACGCAGGTCCCTACGCAGTATTTT. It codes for CASSPATQVPTQYF.

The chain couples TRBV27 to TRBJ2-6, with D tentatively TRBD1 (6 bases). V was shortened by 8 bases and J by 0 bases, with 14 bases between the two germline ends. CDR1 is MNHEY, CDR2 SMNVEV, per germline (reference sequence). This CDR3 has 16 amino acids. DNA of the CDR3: TGTGCCAGCGCCGGGGACACCAACTCTGGGGCCAACGTCCTGACTTTC. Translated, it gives CASAGDTNSGANVLTF.

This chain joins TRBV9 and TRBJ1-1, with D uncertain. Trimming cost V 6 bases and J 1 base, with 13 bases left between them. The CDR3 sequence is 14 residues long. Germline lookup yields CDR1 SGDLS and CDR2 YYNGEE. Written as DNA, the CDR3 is TGTGCCAGCACCATGTGGTCCGGGAACACTGAAGCTTTCTTT. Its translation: CASTMWSGNTEAFF.

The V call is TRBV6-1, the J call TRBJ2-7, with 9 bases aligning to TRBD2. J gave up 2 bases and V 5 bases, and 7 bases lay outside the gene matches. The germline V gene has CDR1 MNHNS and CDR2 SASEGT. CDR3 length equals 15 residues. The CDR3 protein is CASSTGRGGTYEQYF. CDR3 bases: TGTGCCAGCAGTACTGGGCGGGGGGGAACCTACGAGCAGTACTTC.

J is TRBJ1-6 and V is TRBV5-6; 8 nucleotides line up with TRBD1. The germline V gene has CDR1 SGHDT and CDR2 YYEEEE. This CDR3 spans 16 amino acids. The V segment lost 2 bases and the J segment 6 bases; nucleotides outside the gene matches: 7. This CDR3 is CASSLHQGAANSPLHF. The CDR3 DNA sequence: TGTGCCAGCAGCTTACACCAGGGGGCAGCTAATTCACCCCTCCACTTT.